The rows below give T cell receptor beta chains drawn from one sample of a study of blood T cell repertoires in COVID-19. Using immunoSEQ multiplex PCR, the repertoire was profiled, and TCRdb retains in-frame clones only, with some absent. This sample has 150,000 or so clones; less than 90% occur once, and the top ten carry 1% to 1.5%. The sequenced material came from PBMCs or T cells enriched from blood (not recorded which). Receptor source: a human donor with acute COVID-19. The donor label of this sample is uncertain. Both conserved end residues are part of each CDR3.

len: 13; v_gene: TRBV7-9; j_gene: TRBJ2-1; CDR3aa: CASSSPTSHEQFF
len: 11; v_gene: TRBV20-1; j_gene: TRBJ2-7; CDR3aa: CSARWLYEQYF
len: 15; v_gene: TRBV24-1; j_gene: TRBJ2-5; CDR3aa: CATSLVTGDGETQYF
len: 16; v_gene: TRBV27; j_gene: TRBJ2-7; CDR3aa: CASSPTISGGFYEQYF
len: 14; v_gene: TRBV5-5; j_gene: TRBJ2-1; CDR3aa: CASSPGGVPNEQFF
len: 17; v_gene: TRBV13; j_gene: TRBJ2-7; CDR3aa: CASSQTSGGLLSYEQYF
len: 13; v_gene: TRBV4-1; j_gene: TRBJ1-1; CDR3aa: CASSPRVNTEAFF
len: 14; v_gene: TRBV11-3; j_gene: TRBJ2-5; CDR3aa: CASSPGTSGETQYF
len: 15; v_gene: TRBV5-4; j_gene: TRBJ2-1; CDR3aa: CASSSRQGGYHEQFF
len: 12; v_gene: TRBV7-2; j_gene: TRBJ2-1; CDR3aa: CASSFRYNEQFF
len: 13; v_gene: TRBV30; j_gene: TRBJ1-2; CDR3aa: CAWSVQGWYGYTF
len: 15; v_gene: TRBV5-8; j_gene: TRBJ2-3; CDR3aa: CASSLVTGATDTQYF
len: 15; v_gene: TRBV21-1; j_gene: TRBJ2-5; CDR3aa: CASSNATGERETQYF
len: 15; v_gene: TRBV14; j_gene: TRBJ1-1; CDR3aa: CASSHARGGNTEAFF
len: 17; v_gene: TRBV9; j_gene: TRBJ1-4; CDR3aa: CASSVSGTGLKNEKLFF
len: 17; v_gene: TRBV9; j_gene: TRBJ2-1; CDR3aa: CASSVAPGPQGYNEQFF
len: 16; v_gene: TRBV13; j_gene: TRBJ2-7; CDR3aa: CASSLAQGRSSYEQYF
len: 15; v_gene: TRBV29-1; j_gene: TRBJ2-6; CDR3aa: CSARLQGLGANVLTF
len: 14; v_gene: TRBV7-9; j_gene: TRBJ2-7; CDR3aa: CASQPGQGAWEQYF
len: 12; v_gene: TRBV30; j_gene: TRBJ1-6; CDR3aa: CVVGPNNSPLHF
len: 15; v_gene: TRBV7-9; j_gene: TRBJ2-1; CDR3aa: CASSSGGSSYNEQFF
len: 15; v_gene: TRBV9; j_gene: TRBJ2-7; CDR3aa: CASSVGDRETYEQYF
len: 17; v_gene: TRBV15; j_gene: TRBJ1-3; CDR3aa: CATSGGTGSLPGNTIYF
len: 12; v_gene: TRBV19; j_gene: TRBJ1-5; CDR3aa: CASSIWSQPQHF
len: 17; v_gene: TRBV5-1; j_gene: TRBJ2-7; CDR3aa: CASSFEPDRGRIYEQYF
len: 15; v_gene: TRBV4-1; j_gene: TRBJ1-2; CDR3aa: CASSRGQGGAYGYTF
len: 13; v_gene: TRBV30; j_gene: TRBJ1-2; CDR3aa: CAWTGLANYGYTF
len: 15; v_gene: TRBV10-3; j_gene: TRBJ2-2; CDR3aa: CAISDPQLNTGELFF
len: 16; v_gene: TRBV4-3; j_gene: TRBJ2-3; CDR3aa: CASSQGGIGSTDTQYF
len: 13; v_gene: TRBV6-1; j_gene: TRBJ2-7; CDR3aa: CASSEAEVNEQYF
len: 14; v_gene: TRBV27; j_gene: TRBJ2-1; CDR3aa: CASSLIANDNEQFF
len: 13; v_gene: TRBV27; j_gene: TRBJ1-5; CDR3aa: CASRGPQEQPQHF
len: 15; v_gene: TRBV6-5; j_gene: TRBJ2-3; CDR3aa: CASSSHSGGADTQYF
len: 13; v_gene: TRBV7-9; j_gene: TRBJ1-1; CDR3aa: CASSAPGLLEAFF
len: 14; v_gene: TRBV5-1; j_gene: TRBJ2-4; CDR3aa: CASRSLGAKNIQYF
len: 16; v_gene: TRBV28; j_gene: TRBJ2-7; CDR3aa: CASSFSLAELTYEQYF
len: 14; v_gene: TRBV9; j_gene: TRBJ1-1; CDR3aa: CASSVLTDDTEAFF
len: 15; v_gene: TRBV27; j_gene: TRBJ2-3; CDR3aa: CASSLTGAGVDTQYF
len: 14; v_gene: TRBV3-1/TRBV3-2; j_gene: TRBJ2-2; CDR3aa: CASSQEAVTGELFF
len: 16; v_gene: TRBV4-3; j_gene: TRBJ2-1; CDR3aa: CASSPSMRALNNEQFF
len: 17; v_gene: TRBV4-3; j_gene: TRBJ2-1; CDR3aa: CASSQGLAGGFVNEQFF